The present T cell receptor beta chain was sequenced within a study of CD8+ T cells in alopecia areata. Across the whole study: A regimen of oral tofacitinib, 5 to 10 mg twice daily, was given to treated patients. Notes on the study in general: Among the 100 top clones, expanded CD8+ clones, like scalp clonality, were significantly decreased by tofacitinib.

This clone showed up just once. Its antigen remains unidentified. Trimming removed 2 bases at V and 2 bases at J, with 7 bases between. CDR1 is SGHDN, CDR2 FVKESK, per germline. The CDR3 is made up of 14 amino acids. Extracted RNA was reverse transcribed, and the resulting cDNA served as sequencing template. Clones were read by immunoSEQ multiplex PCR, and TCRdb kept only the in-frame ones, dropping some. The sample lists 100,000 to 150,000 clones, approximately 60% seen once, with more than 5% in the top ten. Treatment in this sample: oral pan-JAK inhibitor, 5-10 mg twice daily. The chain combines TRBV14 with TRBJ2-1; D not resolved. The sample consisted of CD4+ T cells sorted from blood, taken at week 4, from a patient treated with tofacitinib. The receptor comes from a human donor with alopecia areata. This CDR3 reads CASSQMGTYNEQFF. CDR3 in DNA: TGTGCCAGCAGCCAAATGGGCACCTACAATGAGCAGTTCTTC.